In this sample, the clone carrying this T cell receptor beta chain turned up once. This entry is derived from a study of shared clonotypes between healthy human individuals. CDR1 SEHNR and CDR2 FQNEAQ come from the germline V gene (reference sequence). This CDR3 has 17 residues. Trimming took 3 bases from V and 2 from J; bases not matched to a gene: 9. Here immunoSEQ multiplex PCR was the method, and the copy in TCRdb shows in-frame clones only, minus some. The table shows roughly 2 million clones, with about 95% occurring only once. Terminally differentiated effector memory CD45RA+ cells were excluded by CCR7 positive selection of CD45RO-negative cells.

Sequenced material: naive CD8+ T cells sorted from blood. This chain joins TRBV7-9 and TRBJ2-1; 8 bases agree with TRBD1. This TCR was sampled from a young man in good health. The chain's CDR3 is CASSLGLGQGPYNEQFF. The CDR3 nucleotides are TGTGCCAGCAGCTTGGGTCTTGGACAGGGCCCCTACAATGAGCAGTTCTTC.